This note documents a single TCR beta chain sequence. One junction end disagrees with the germline gene, perhaps due to a read error. TCRdb passed the 5' RACE reads through MiXCR, listing each CDR3 protein once. The sample has approximately 23,000 distinct CDR3 sequences, more than 25% seen once. The sequenced material came from tumor-infiltrating naive CD4+ T cells sorted from the breast tumor. Subset reported: naive CD4+ T cells, CD4+CD45RA+CD25-. This clonotype was obtained from a female donor with breast cancer.

The DNA for the CDR3 is TGTGCCAGCAGCGTAAATGTGGGGGGCCCAGATATGCAGTATTTT. Its translation is CASSVNVGGPDMQYF. The chain has TRBV9 and TRBJ2-3; perhaps D is TRBD1 or TRBD2 (6 bases each). The CDR3 loop spans 15 amino acids. Germline V gene lookup returns CDR1 SGDLS and CDR2 YYNGEE. Full variable domain (rest looked up from reference TRBV9 and TRBJ2-3): DSGVTQTPKHLITATGQRVTLRCSPRSGDLSVYWYQQSLDQGLQFLIQYYNGEERAKGNILERFSAQQFPDLHSELNLSSLELGDSALYFCASSVNVGGPDMQYFGPGTRLTVL.